What follows are 25 T cell receptor beta chains derived from one specimen sequenced in a study of blood T cell repertoires in COVID-19. Assay: immunoSEQ multiplex PCR; the TCRdb copy retains only in-frame clones and omits some. Here the sample spans tens of thousands of clones, about 79% being singletons. The sequenced sample was peripheral blood. These receptors all come from a man in his sixties with acute or convalescent COVID-19.

The J gene is TRBJ1-6, the V gene TRBV14, with D uncertain. The CDR3 is 13 residues long. The V end was cut by 0 bases, the J end by 8 bases, with 5 bases between. Per germline, CDR1 SGHDN and CDR2 FVKESK. Written as DNA, the CDR3 is TGTGCCAGCAGCCAAGAGATAGATTCACCCCTCCACTTT. The encoded protein is CASSQEIDSPLHF.

The rearrangement uses TRBV7-8 and TRBJ1-6; possibly TRBD1 for D (6 bases). CDR3 length: 15 amino acids. Germline assignment: CDR1 SGHVS and CDR2 FQNEAQ. Trimming cost V 1 base and J 7 bases, with 11 bases left between them. In DNA, the CDR3 is TGTGCCAGCAGCTTAGTGTCAGGACAGAATTCACCCCTCCACTTT. This translates into CASSLVSGQNSPLHF.

The CDR3, as DNA: TGTGCCACCAGCAGTCTAGCGGGGATAGATGAGCAGTTCTTC. Its protein product is CATSSLAGIDEQFF. This sequence joins TRBV15 and TRBJ2-1; 9 bases match TRBD2. Germline lookup yields CDR1 LNHNV and CDR2 YYDKDF (reference sequence). The ends lost 3 bases at V and 8 bases at J; junction bases unmatched: 5. This CDR3 region has 14 residues.

This clone showed up just a few times. The chain joins TRBV5-5 to TRBJ2-7; 7 nucleotides match TRBD1. Germline CDR1 and CDR2: SGHKS and YYEKEE (reference sequence). V trimming: 5 bases; J trimming: 2 bases; junction bases outside the gene matches: 4. The CDR3 consists of 13 residues. CDR3 sequence (DNA): TGTGCCAGCAGTCGGGACAGAGCCTACGAGCAGTACGTC. Translation gives CASSRDRAYEQYV.

There are a few counts of this clone. The rearrangement uses TRBV7-2 and TRBJ1-1, with D possibly being TRBD1 (6 bases). Germline loops: CDR1 SGHTA, CDR2 FQGNSA. The CDR3 totals 13 residues. V lost 8 bases, J lost 1 base, and 11 bases lay in between. CDR3 DNA: TGTGCCAGCCTCGGACAGTGGAACACTGAAGCTTTCTTT. Amino acids: CASLGQWNTEAFF.

The chain recombines TRBV5-1 with TRBJ1-1; weak D call: TRBD1 (5 bases). The CDR3 sequence is 14 residues long. V was trimmed by 0 bases and J by 4 bases, leaving 10 bases between them. CDR1 is SGHRS and CDR2 is YFSETQ in the germline V gene. For the CDR3, the DNA is TGCGCCAGCAGCTTGGTGGAGGGGAGCACTGAAGCTTTCTTT. Encoded protein: CASSLVEGSTEAFF. Looking up the rest from reference TRBV5-1 and TRBJ1-1 gives the full variable domain: KAGVTQTPRYLIKTRGQQVTLSCSPISGHRSVSWYQQTPGQGLQFLFEYFSETQRNKGNFPGRFSGRQFSNSRSEMNVSTLELGDSALYLCASSLVEGSTEAFFGQGTRLTVV.

The chain has TRBV9 and TRBJ2-1, with D maybe TRBD2 (5 bases). The germline V gene has CDR1 SGDLS and CDR2 YYNGEE. This CDR3 spans 16 amino acids. V gave up 0 bases and J gave up 4 bases, with 14 bases separating them. CDR3 region: CASSVVSGGPYNEQFF. The CDR3 DNA sequence: TGTGCCAGCAGCGTAGTCTCGGGCGGGCCTTACAATGAGCAGTTCTTC.

This sequence joins TRBV10-1 and TRBJ1-1; TRBD1 agrees at 9 bases. The CDR3 runs 14 residues. Germline CDR1 reads WNHNN; CDR2 reads SYGVQD (reference sequence). Trimming removed 2 bases from V and 5 bases from J; junction bases left unmatched: 3. CDR3 sequence: CASSEPTGGTEAFF. CDR3 bases: TGCGCCAGCAGTGAGCCGACAGGGGGGACTGAAGCTTTCTTT.

The chain recombines TRBV7-2 with TRBJ1-1, with TRBD1 matching 8 bases. V was clipped by 5 bases and J by 3 bases; unmatched bases: 8. This CDR3 region has 15 residues. In germline, CDR1 is SGHTA, CDR2 FQGNSA. The CDR3 sequence: CASSAARGRYTEAFF. The CDR3 nucleotides read TGTGCCAGCAGCGCGGCCAGGGGGCGGTACACTGAAGCTTTCTTT.

The V call is TRBV12-3 or TRBV12-4, the J call TRBJ1-1; no clear D gene. Trimming removed 3 bases at V and 7 bases at J, with 12 bases between. This CDR3 is 13 amino acids long. In nucleotides, the CDR3 is TGTGCCAGCAGTTTTTCCGGGGTGGGTGAAGCTTTCTTT. It translates to CASSFSGVGEAFF.

V usage is TRBV7-2 and J usage is TRBJ2-7, with no clear D. V dropped 6 bases and J dropped 5 bases, with 11 bases sitting between them. The CDR3 totals 12 residues. CDR1 is SGHTA, CDR2 FQGNSA, per germline. The CDR3 nucleotides read TGTGCCAGCAGTTCGAATTGGCACGAGCAGTACTTC. It specifies CASSSNWHEQYF.

The chain is built from TRBV6-5 and TRBJ1-2; D is ambiguous. CDR1 is MNHEY, CDR2 SVGAGI, per germline. The CDR3 has 12 residues. V lost 5 bases, J lost 5 bases, and 9 bases lay in between. CDR3 DNA: TGTGCCAGCAGTCAAACTTTATATGGCTACACCTTC. It specifies CASSQTLYGYTF.

V is TRBV7-3 and J is TRBJ1-1; no clear D. Germline V gene data show CDR1 as SGHTA and CDR2 as FQGTGA. Deletions cut 1 base from V and 5 bases from J, with 8 bases between. The length of the CDR3 is 13 residues. The CDR3 here is CASSLIQNTEAFF. In DNA, the CDR3 is TGTGCCAGCAGCTTAATTCAGAATACTGAAGCTTTCTTT. Together with reference TRBV7-3 and TRBJ1-1, the CDR3 gives the full variable domain: GAGVSQTPSNKVTEKGKYVELRCDPISGHTALYWYRQSLGQGPEFLIYFQGTGAADDSGLPNDRFFAVRPEGSVSTLKIQRTERGDSAVYLCASSLIQNTEAFFGQGTRLTVV.

This clone has more than one count but fewer than ten. This chain uses TRBV7-9 with TRBJ1-4; tentatively, D is TRBD1 (6 bases). The V and J ends lost 3 bases and 4 bases respectively, with 9 bases between them. Germline CDR1 and CDR2: SEHNR and FQNEAQ (reference sequence). CDR3 length: 14 amino acids. The CDR3 nucleotides are TGTGCCAGCAGCTTCTCAGGGGTTAATGAAAAACTGTTTTTT. Translation: CASSFSGVNEKLFF.

The chain recombines TRBV4-3 with TRBJ1-6; 7 positions match TRBD1. Losses at the gene ends were 4 bases for V and 5 bases for J; bases not matched to a gene: 8. The CDR3 is 16 residues long. CDR1 and CDR2 from the germline V gene are LGHNA and YSLEER. This CDR3 reads CASSRLGTDDNSPLHF. The CDR3 region has the DNA TGCGCCAGCAGCCGTCTCGGGACAGATGATAATTCACCCCTCCACTTT.

This clone has just one count. The gene calls are TRBV21-1 and TRBJ1-5; TRBD1 is the table's D call, not checked against the DNA. TRBV21-1 is noted as a pseudogene. The CDR3 spans 14 residues. The CDR3 bases are TGTGCCAGCAGCAAGGGCCCTTTGTGGCAGCCCCAGCATTTT. It translates to CASSKGPLWQPQHF.

V gene TRBV2 combines with J gene TRBJ1-4; TRBD1 matches 7 bases. The CDR3 is made up of 14 amino acids. Germline values: CDR1 SNHLY, CDR2 FYNNEI. With 10 bases clipped from V and 0 bases from J, the junction kept 5 bases outside the gene matches. The CDR3 region has the DNA TGTGCCACCCGACAGGGACCAACTAATGAAAAACTGTTTTTT. The encoded protein is CATRQGPTNEKLFF.

The chain couples TRBV6-5 to TRBJ2-1; 8 bases fit TRBD1. Germline V gene sequence: CDR1 MNHEY, CDR2 SVGAGI. The CDR3 covers 15 residues. The V segment lost 6 bases and the J segment 5 bases; nucleotides outside the gene matches: 9. CDR3 amino acids: CASSDRGPRHNEQFF. CDR3 coding DNA: TGTGCCAGCAGCGACAGGGGACCCAGACACAATGAGCAGTTCTTC.

The V and J genes are TRBV30 and TRBJ2-2, with TRBD2 matching 10 bases. CDR3 length equals 17 residues. Germline trimming cut 3 bases from V and 2 bases from J; bases unmatched to any gene: 9. The germline V gene has CDR1 GTSNPN and CDR2 SVGIG (reference sequence). For the CDR3, the DNA is TGTGCCTGGAGGAGGGCTAGCGGGGGCCTTAACACCGGGGAGCTGTTTTTT. Protein: CAWRRASGGLNTGELFF. The variable domain in full, completed from reference TRBV30 and TRBJ2-2, reads SQTIHQWPATLVQPVGSPLSLECTVEGTSNPNLYWYRQAAGRGLQLLFYSVGIGQISSEVPQNLSASRPQDRQFILSSKKLLLSDSGFYLCAWRRASGGLNTGELFFGEGSRLTVL.

The chain recombines TRBV18 with TRBJ2-3; the D gene is possibly TRBD2 (6 bases). The length of the CDR3 is 16 residues. Germline V gene data show CDR1 as KGHSH and CDR2 as LQKENI. The germline V and J ends were trimmed by 2 bases and 2 bases, with 14 bases remaining between them. The CDR3 bases are TGTGCCAGCTCACCATCATTTGGGGGGATCACAGATACGCAGTATTTT. This encodes CASSPSFGGITDTQYF.

The chain recombines TRBV12-3 or TRBV12-4 with TRBJ2-7, with D unresolved. There are 13 residues in the CDR3. The V end lost 2 bases, the J end lost 3 bases, and 8 bases lay between the germline ends. DNA of the CDR3: TGTGCCAGCAGTTTATACCCTAGCTACGAGCAGTACTTC. It encodes CASSLYPSYEQYF.

The rearrangement links TRBV4-3 to TRBJ2-2; D is unresolved. The V and J ends lost 0 bases and 6 bases respectively, with 11 bases between them. This CDR3 spans 15 amino acids. CDR1 is LGHNA, CDR2 YSLEER, per germline. CDR3 loop: CASSQDPSEAGELFF. The CDR3 DNA is TGCGCCAGCAGCCAAGATCCTTCAGAGGCCGGGGAGCTGTTTTTT.

This clone has a single count. The V and J genes are TRBV7-9 and TRBJ2-5; a weak D match, TRBD1 (6 bases). Germline V gene lookup returns CDR1 SEHNR and CDR2 FQNEAQ (reference sequence). V shed 7 bases and J shed 2 bases, with 17 bases lying between them. This CDR3 is 15 amino acids long. Here the CDR3 reads CASTIMGADQETQYF. CDR3 in DNA: TGTGCCAGCACCATAATGGGGGCAGATCAAGAGACCCAGTACTTC.

The chain has TRBV9 and TRBJ1-5; no reliable D call. The CDR3 totals 14 residues. Germline V gene data show CDR1 as SGDLS and CDR2 as YYNGEE. V lost 0 bases to trimming and J lost 7 bases, with 11 bases between them. The CDR3 protein is CASSVGPGIQPQHF. CDR3 coding DNA: TGTGCCAGCAGCGTAGGACCGGGAATCCAGCCCCAGCATTTT.

As regards this clone: The junction shows a germline mismatch at one end, possibly a read error. The CDR3 reads CASSQELNYGYTF. The CDR3 region has the DNA TGCGCCAGCAGTCAAGAGTTAAACTATGGCTACACCTTC. V is TRBV4-3 and J is TRBJ1-2; the D is unclear. CDR1 and CDR2 (germline): LGHNA, YSLEER. This CDR3 spans 13 amino acids.